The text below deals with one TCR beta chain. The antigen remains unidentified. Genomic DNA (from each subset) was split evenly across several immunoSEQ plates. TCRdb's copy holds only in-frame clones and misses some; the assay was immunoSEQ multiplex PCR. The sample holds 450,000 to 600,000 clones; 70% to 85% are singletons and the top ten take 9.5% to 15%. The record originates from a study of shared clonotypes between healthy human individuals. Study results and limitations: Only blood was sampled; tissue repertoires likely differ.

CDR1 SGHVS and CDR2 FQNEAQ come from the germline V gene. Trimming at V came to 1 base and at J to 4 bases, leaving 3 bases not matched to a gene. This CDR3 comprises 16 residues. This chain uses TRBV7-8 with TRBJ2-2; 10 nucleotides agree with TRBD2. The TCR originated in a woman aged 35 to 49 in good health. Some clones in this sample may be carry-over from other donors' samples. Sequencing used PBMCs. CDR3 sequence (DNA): TGTGCCAGCAGCTTAGGGTTAGCGGGAGGCACCGGGGAGCTGTTTTTT. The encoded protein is CASSLGLAGGTGELFF. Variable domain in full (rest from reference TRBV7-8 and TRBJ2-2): GAGVSQSPRYKVAKRGQDVALRCDPISGHVSLFWYQQALGQGPEFLTYFQNEAQLDKSGLPSDRFFAERPEGSVSTLKIQRTQQEDSAVYLCASSLGLAGGTGELFFGEGSRLTVL.